A single sample is the source of the 24 T cell receptor beta chains below, sequenced in a study of OX40 agonist ivuxolimab in advanced cancers. Some clones are missing from TCRdb's copy, which holds only in-frame ones; the method was immunoSEQ multiplex PCR. The table has about 66,000 clones, 84% seen once; the top ten hold roughly 4.1%. This specimen was CD4+ or CD8+ T cells sorted from blood, taken in a trial of the OX40 agonist ivuxolimab. The receptors come from an adult with an advanced solid tumor such as melanoma, head and neck, liver or kidney cancer.

The chain is built from TRBV19 and TRBJ1-1; D remains unclear. Trimming shortened V by 6 bases and J by 5 bases, and 13 bases separated the two germline ends. The CDR3 extends over 13 amino acids. CDR1 and CDR2 (germline): LNHDA, SQIVND (reference sequence). CDR3 sequence: CASRPRGITEAFF. The DNA of the CDR3 is TGTGCCAGTAGGCCCCGGGGAATTACTGAAGCTTTCTTT.

The rearrangement links TRBV6-1 to TRBJ1-1; D is perhaps TRBD1 (6 bases). The germline gives CDR1 MNHNS, CDR2 SASEGT. The V gene lost 8 bases and the J gene lost 4 bases, with 17 bases spanning the gap. The CDR3 is 14 amino acids. The CDR3: CASPNSIRGTEAFF. CDR3 nucleotides: TGTGCCAGCCCCAATAGCATCAGGGGCACTGAAGCTTTCTTT.

The chain carries TRBV6-5 and TRBJ2-2; 8 bases are shared with TRBD2. This CDR3 comprises 15 residues. Trimming at V came to 7 bases and at J to 1 base, leaving 5 bases not matched to a gene. In germline, CDR1 is MNHEY, CDR2 SVGAGI. The CDR3 sequence: CASTLTSVNTGELFF. For the CDR3, the DNA is TGTGCCAGCACTCTGACTAGCGTGAACACCGGGGAGCTGTTTTTT.

V is TRBV5-4 and J is TRBJ1-2, with D maybe TRBD1 (5 bases). The CDR3 is 13 residues long. The germline V gene has CDR1 SGHNT and CDR2 YYREEE (reference sequence). The V gene lost 4 bases and the J gene lost 3 bases, with 10 bases spanning the gap. The CDR3, as DNA: TGTGCCAGCAGCGGGGACGCTCACTATGGCTACACCTTC. Its protein product is CASSGDAHYGYTF.

The rearrangement links TRBV6-5 to TRBJ1-2, with a tentative D call TRBD1 (5 bases). Trimming shortened V by 5 bases and J by 5 bases, and 18 bases separated the two germline ends. CDR3 size: 15 residues. Looked up from germline, CDR1 is MNHEY and CDR2 is SVGAGI. The CDR3 nucleotides are TGTGCCAGCAGTAAACCTACAGTTTCAGGGTATGGCTACACCTTC. Encoded protein: CASSKPTVSGYGYTF.

The V call is TRBV6-5, the J call TRBJ1-1; 7 bases map to TRBD1. This CDR3 has 13 residues. Germline CDR1 reads MNHEY; CDR2 reads SVGAGI. With 1 base clipped from V and 6 bases from J, the junction kept 2 bases outside the gene matches. Here the CDR3 DNA reads TGTGCCAGCAGTTACTGGGGGACAGCTGAAGCTTTCTTT. This sequence encodes CASSYWGTAEAFF.

The chain links TRBV5-6 to TRBJ1-1; the D is unclear. In germline, CDR1 is SGHDT, CDR2 YYEEEE. The length of the CDR3 is 15 residues. The V and J ends lost 2 bases and 8 bases respectively, with 19 bases between them. The CDR3 bases are TGTGCCAGCAGCTTTAGAGGGTCCGGTCCCCTGGAAGCTTTCTTT. Translated, it gives CASSFRGSGPLEAFF.

V gene TRBV28 combines with J gene TRBJ2-3, with D possibly called TRBD1 or TRBD2 (6 bases each). The CDR3 extends over 15 amino acids. Germline V gene sequence: CDR1 MDHEN, CDR2 SYDVKM. V was pared by 4 bases and J by 4 bases, with 15 bases between. The CDR3 sequence: CASSWGAGQADTQYF. For the CDR3, the DNA is TGTGCCAGCAGTTGGGGGGCCGGGCAAGCAGATACGCAGTATTTT.

The chain carries TRBV27 and TRBJ2-3, with 7 positions matching TRBD2. Germline CDR1 and CDR2: MNHEY and SMNVEV (reference sequence). The CDR3 runs to 14 residues. V shed 7 bases and J 2 bases; nucleotides not matched to a gene: 6. CDR3 residues: CASTKTSPTDTQYF. As DNA, the CDR3 is TGTGCCAGCACTAAGACTAGCCCCACAGATACGCAGTATTTT.

The chain carries TRBV5-1 and TRBJ1-2; no reliable D call. The V end lost 6 bases, the J end lost 0 bases, and 9 bases lay between the germline ends. Per the germline V gene, CDR1 is SGHRS and CDR2 is YFSETQ. The CDR3 extends over 13 amino acids. DNA for the CDR3: TGCGCCAGCACCCAGGATCCTAACTATGGCTACACCTTC. It specifies CASTQDPNYGYTF.

V gene TRBV19 combines with J gene TRBJ1-5; 9 positions agree with TRBD1. The V gene's germline CDR1 is LNHDA and CDR2 SQIVND (reference sequence). The CDR3 has 16 residues. J lost 3 bases, V lost 5 bases, and 8 bases had no gene match. CDR3 in DNA: TGTGCCAGTAGTCCGCGGACAGGGGAGTTCAATCAGCCCCAGCATTTT. Protein: CASSPRTGEFNQPQHF.

V gene TRBV7-9 combines with J gene TRBJ2-5; D may be TRBD1 (5 bases). V lost 5 bases to trimming and J lost 5 bases, with 12 bases between them. The CDR3 runs 13 residues. Germline CDR1 reads SEHNR; CDR2 reads FQNEAQ (reference sequence). The CDR3 DNA sequence: TGTGCCAGCAGCAAGGCAGGGATGGAGACCCAGTACTTC. As protein: CASSKAGMETQYF.

This clone has just one count. The chain links TRBV2 to TRBJ2-5; D possibly corresponds to TRBD1 (6 bases). The closer fit of TRBJ2-7 to the DNA end suggests the J call may be wrong. Per germline, CDR1 SNHLY and CDR2 FYNNEI. This CDR3 has 13 residues. DNA for the CDR3: TGTGCCAGCATACGGGACATCTCCTACGAGCAGTACTTC. This codes for CASIRDISYEQYF.

The V gene is TRBV7-8, the J gene TRBJ2-5; D remains ambiguous. Looked up from germline, CDR1 is SGHVS and CDR2 is FQNEAQ. The CDR3 consists of 15 residues. V was trimmed by 2 bases and J by 2 bases, leaving 12 bases between them. CDR3: CASSLTPVGQETQYF. The CDR3 coding sequence is TGTGCCAGCAGCTTAACCCCCGTCGGACAAGAGACCCAGTACTTC.

The CDR3 loop reads CASSSTPFGGTENSPLHF. Here the CDR3 DNA reads TGTGCCAGCAGCTCAACCCCCTTTGGGGGGACGGAAAATTCACCCCTCCACTTT. The chain employs TRBV7-8 and TRBJ1-6; possibly TRBD1 for D (5 bases). The V end was cut by 4 bases, the J end by 7 bases, with 23 bases between. Germline CDR1 reads SGHVS; CDR2 reads FQNEAQ. The CDR3 runs 18 residues.

This sequence joins TRBV6-1 and TRBJ1-4, with no clear D. Trimming took off 7 bases at V and 0 bases at J, with 9 bases between the two ends. Germline lookup yields CDR1 MNHNS and CDR2 SASEGT. The CDR3 is 14 residues long. The CDR3 spells CASNPVATNEKLFF. The DNA for the CDR3 is TGTGCCAGCAACCCTGTTGCAACTAATGAAAAACTGTTTTTT.

This clone showed up just once. The V gene is TRBV7-8, the J gene TRBJ1-1; TRBD1 is a possible D gene (5 bases). In germline, CDR1 is SGHVS, CDR2 FQNEAQ. This CDR3 comprises 14 residues. V shed 5 bases and J shed 0 bases, with 10 bases lying between them. The CDR3: CASSIGAMNTEAFF. CDR3 nucleotide sequence: TGTGCCAGCAGCATCGGGGCCATGAACACTGAAGCTTTCTTT.

The chain has TRBV5-8 and TRBJ2-6; D remains ambiguous. Deletions cut 2 bases from V and 1 base from J, with 7 bases between. Looked up from germline, CDR1 is SGHTS and CDR2 is YDEGEE. The CDR3 sequence is 15 residues long. The CDR3 loop reads CASSFDGSGANVLTF. The CDR3 DNA is TGTGCCAGCAGCTTTGACGGGTCTGGGGCCAACGTCCTGACTTTC.

V is TRBV10-3 and J is TRBJ1-5, with a possible D match to TRBD1 (6 bases). CDR1 and CDR2 (germline): ENHRY, SYGVKD. Trimming pared 2 bases from V and 2 bases from J, leaving 10 bases between. This CDR3 region has 15 residues. CDR3 sequence (DNA): TGTGCCATCAGTGAGCCCGAGGGGGGCAATCAGCCCCAGCATTTT. Its translation: CAISEPEGGNQPQHF.

This chain uses TRBV4-1 with TRBJ2-3, with a weak D call TRBD2 (7 bases). The CDR3 runs to 17 residues. Germline CDR1 reads MGHRA; CDR2 reads YSYEKL. The V gene lost 0 bases and the J gene lost 3 bases, with 16 bases spanning the gap. The CDR3 region has the DNA TGCGCCAGCAGCCAAGACGGCACGGGGGGCGCAACAGATACGCAGTATTTT. As protein: CASSQDGTGGATDTQYF.

This clone was seen only once. This chain uses TRBV6-5 with TRBJ1-5, with D hard to call. This CDR3 has 14 residues. Germline V gene lookup returns CDR1 MNHEY and CDR2 SVGAGI. The germline V and J ends were trimmed by 0 bases and 4 bases, with 7 bases remaining between them. The CDR3 protein is CASSYSGINQPQHF. DNA for the CDR3: TGTGCCAGCAGTTACTCCGGTATAAATCAGCCCCAGCATTTT.

The rearrangement uses TRBV14 and TRBJ2-3; the match to TRBD1 covers 7 bases. Trimming took 3 bases from V and 4 from J; bases not matched to a gene: 7. Germline V lookup: CDR1 SGHDN, CDR2 FVKESK. The CDR3 length is 15 residues. The CDR3: CASSHSDRVADTQYF. CDR3 nucleotide sequence: TGTGCCAGCAGCCATTCAGACAGGGTGGCAGATACGCAGTATTTT.

The V gene is TRBV9, the J gene TRBJ2-7, with D perhaps given as TRBD1 or TRBD2 (5 bases each). Trimming removed 0 bases at V and 5 bases at J, with 9 bases between. Germline-derived CDR1 and CDR2 are SGDLS and YYNGEE. The length of the CDR3 is 13 residues. The chain's CDR3 is CASSVVLGDEQYF. The CDR3 DNA reads as TGTGCCAGCAGCGTAGTCCTGGGGGACGAGCAGTACTTC.

J is TRBJ1-1 and V is TRBV5-1; 7 bases are a match to TRBD1. The V and J ends lost 4 bases and 7 bases, in that order; junction bases with no gene match: 7. The CDR3 is 13 residues long. Germline lookup yields CDR1 SGHRS and CDR2 YFSETQ. The CDR3 loop is CASSRQGQDEAFF. The CDR3 DNA is TGCGCCAGCAGCCGACAGGGCCAAGATGAAGCTTTCTTT.